The entry below gives a single T cell receptor beta chain sequence along with its context. No antigen is known for it. In preparing the TRB cDNA libraries, 5' RACE with UMI labels was used. Reprocessing the 5' RACE reads, TCRdb reports a single entry for every CDR3 protein and omits DNA. This sample's clone table lists 100,000 to 150,000 distinct CDR3 sequences. From germline, CDR1 is MNHNY and CDR2 SVGAGI (reference sequence). The CDR3 contains 16 residues. The data derive from a study of CXCR3-negative and CXCR3-positive naive CD8 T cells. Study observations and caveats: From TRB CDR3 properties, TCR strength was inferred; surface CD5 did not differ between naive subsets.

The V call is TRBV6-6, the J call TRBJ2-3. The sample comprised naive CXCR3- CD8+ T cells from blood. Documented subset: CD45RO-CCR7+CD27+CD95- naive CD8+ T cells lacking CXCR3 (TNR3-). This receptor was obtained from a human donor in good health. Some clones in this sample may be carry-over from other donors' samples. The chain's CDR3 is CASSYSGEEGTDTQYF.